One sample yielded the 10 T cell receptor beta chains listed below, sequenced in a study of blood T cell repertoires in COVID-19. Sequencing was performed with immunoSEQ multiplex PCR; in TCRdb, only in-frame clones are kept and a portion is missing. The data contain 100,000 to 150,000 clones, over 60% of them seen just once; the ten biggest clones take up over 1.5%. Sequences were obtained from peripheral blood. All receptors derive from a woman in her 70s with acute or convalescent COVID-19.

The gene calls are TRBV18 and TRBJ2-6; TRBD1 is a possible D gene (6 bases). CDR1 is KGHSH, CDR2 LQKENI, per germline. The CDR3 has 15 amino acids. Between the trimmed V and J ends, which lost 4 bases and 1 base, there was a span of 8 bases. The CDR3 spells CASSLTGSGANVLTF. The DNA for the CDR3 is TGTGCCAGCTCACTTACAGGGTCTGGGGCCAACGTCCTGACTTTC.

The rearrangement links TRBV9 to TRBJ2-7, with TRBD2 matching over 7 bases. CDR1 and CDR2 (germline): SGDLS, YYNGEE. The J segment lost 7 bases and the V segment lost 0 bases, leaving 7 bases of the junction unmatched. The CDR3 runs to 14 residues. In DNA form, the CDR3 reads TGTGCCAGCAGCGTAGGAGGGGAGGGGAGGGAGCAGTACTTC. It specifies CASSVGGEGREQYF.

The CDR3 region is CASTRGDTSYNEQFF. In DNA, the CDR3 is TGCGCCAGCACCCGGGGGGACACTTCCTACAATGAGCAGTTCTTC. The rearrangement links TRBV5-1 to TRBJ2-1; tentatively, D is TRBD2 (7 bases). The length of the CDR3 is 15 residues. CDR1 is SGHRS, CDR2 YFSETQ, per germline. Trimming shortened V by 6 bases and J by 1 base, and 14 bases separated the two germline ends.

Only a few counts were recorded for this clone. CDR3 loop: CASSRGEGYGYTF. CDR3 coding DNA: TGTGCCAGCAGCCGAGGGGAGGGTTATGGCTACACCTTC. This chain connects TRBV6-4 to TRBJ1-2; D is perhaps TRBD1 (5 bases). CDR1 and CDR2 (germline): MRHNA, SNTAGT. The ends were cut back, 6 bases at V and 5 bases at J, with 13 bases in the middle. The CDR3 length is 13 residues.

The CDR3 region has the DNA TGTGCCAGCAGTAGGGGGGGAAGCAATCAGCCCCAGCATTTT. Amino acids: CASSRGGSNQPQHF. The chain combines TRBV25-1 with TRBJ1-5, with a possible D match to TRBD1 (6 bases). Germline V lookup: CDR1 MGHDK, CDR2 SYGVNS. This CDR3 is 14 amino acids long. The V gene lost 5 bases and the J gene lost 1 base, with 9 bases spanning the gap.

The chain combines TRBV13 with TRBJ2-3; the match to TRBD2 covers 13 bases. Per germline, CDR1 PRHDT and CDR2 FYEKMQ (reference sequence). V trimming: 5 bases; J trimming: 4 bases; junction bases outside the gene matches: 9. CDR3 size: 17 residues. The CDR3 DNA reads TGTGCCAGCAGCCTTGGGGGACTAGCGGGGAACCCAGATACGCAGTATTTT. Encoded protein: CASSLGGLAGNPDTQYF.

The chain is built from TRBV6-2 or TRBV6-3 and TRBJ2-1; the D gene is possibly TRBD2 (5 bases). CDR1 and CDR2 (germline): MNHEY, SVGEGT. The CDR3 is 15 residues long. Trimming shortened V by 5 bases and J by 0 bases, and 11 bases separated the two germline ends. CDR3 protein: CASSIGVSSYNEQFF. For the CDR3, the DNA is TGTGCCAGCAGTATCGGGGTTAGCTCCTACAATGAGCAGTTCTTC.

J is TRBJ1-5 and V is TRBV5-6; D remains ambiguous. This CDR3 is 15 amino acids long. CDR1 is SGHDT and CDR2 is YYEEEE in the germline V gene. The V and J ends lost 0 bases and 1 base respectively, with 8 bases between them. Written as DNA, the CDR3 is TGTGCCAGCAGCTTGGGGCACACCAGCAATCAGCCCCAGCATTTT. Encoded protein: CASSLGHTSNQPQHF.

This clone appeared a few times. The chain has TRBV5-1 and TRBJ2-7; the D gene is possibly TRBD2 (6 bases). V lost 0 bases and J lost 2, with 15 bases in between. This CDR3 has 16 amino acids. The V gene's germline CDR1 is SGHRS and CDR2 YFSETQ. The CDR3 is CASSLGRGRPTYEQYF. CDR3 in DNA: TGCGCCAGCAGCTTGGGGAGGGGAAGGCCCACCTACGAGCAGTACTTC.

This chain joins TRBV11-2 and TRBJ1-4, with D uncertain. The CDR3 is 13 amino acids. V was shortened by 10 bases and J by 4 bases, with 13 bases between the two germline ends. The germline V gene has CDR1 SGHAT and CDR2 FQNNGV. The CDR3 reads CATLISNNEKLFF. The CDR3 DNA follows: TGTGCCACCCTGATCAGTAATAATGAAAAACTGTTTTTT. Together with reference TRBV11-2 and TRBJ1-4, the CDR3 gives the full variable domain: EAGVAQSPRYKIIEKRQSVAFWCNPISGHATLYWYQQILGQGPKLLIQFQNNGVVDDSQLPKDRFSAERLKGVDSTLKIQPAKLEDSAVYLCATLISNNEKLFFGSGTQLSVL.